This T cell receptor beta chain was found in a study of T cell responses to AZD1222 COVID-19 vaccine (dated by TCRdb to the early 2020s). Context from the whole study: AZD1222 recipients whose second dose came at about 4 weeks and those whose second dose came at about 12 weeks were combined into one group, since spike-specific TCR depth and breadth did not differ between the two schedules. Trial participants were enrolled by age into 18-55, 56-69 and 70-plus year subgroups, with roughly 160, 29 and 62 TCR-sequenced participants respectively. A total of 230 to 250 trial participants underwent TCR sequencing, of whom about 200 received two doses of AZD1222 and about 25 received two doses of the MenACWY control vaccine.

The time point label for this specimen denotes: baseline before first vaccination. Vaccinee samples came from UK trials COV001 and COV002, including a single-blind randomized controlled phase 2/3 trial of AZD1222 (ChAdOx1 nCoV-19) in healthy adults. For TCRbeta chain sequencing, PBMC samples were collected from trial participants at day 0 and at day 28 after the second dose. Beyond this particular receptor, the publication reports: Because no day 14 peak-response samples were available, the repertoires could be characterized only after the peak T cell response. Participants were mostly white British, with more females than males. The authors suggested clonal diversity may have been underestimated. Reportedly, close to half of the unique spike-specific TCRs recognized epitopes lying outside the regions that are mutated in the B.1.351 and B.1.1.7 variants. After two AZD1222 doses, both the breadth and the depth of spike-specific TCRs were significantly higher than at day 0 and than in MenACWY recipients. The vaccine-associated CD4 TCRs covered the entire spike protein, and the dominant responses fell in regions 160-218 and 743-854. Conclusions about previously exposed vaccinees are limited because only six or seven AZD1222 recipients were SARS-CoV-2 seropositive at baseline. In the small 56-69-year group, the increase in depth fell short of significance, most likely because of low power.

Worth noting for this clone: The target of this receptor is not known. No qualities accompany the bases; no much larger clone lies one base away.

The CDR3 regions of human TCRbeta chains were subjected to immunosequencing. The authors processed their data as follows. TCRs in the repertoires were matched against a reference library of SARS-CoV-2-specific TCRs that had been generated with the MIRA antigen-specificity platform. Breadth meant the fraction of unique TCRs that were SARS-CoV-2-associated, whereas depth meant the fraction of total T cells that were SARS-CoV-2-associated. Using the MIRA data, every spike-specific TCR was mapped to the spike region that the TCR reacted to and assigned to either a CD4 or a CD8 class. Log10-transformed breadth and depth values were compared by one-way ANOVA with Sidak's multiple comparisons tests. TCRdb stores this immuneACCESS table with in-frame sequences only. Part of the clones is absent; in the studies checked, under half of the shortfall reflects unresolved V genes, and no reason is known for the rest. V, J and clone size reflect that table, while D and trimming were determined from the DNA. The sample includes more than 65,000 clones, with approximately 78% observed a single time. Of the sample, around 21% is held by the ten largest clones.

The CDR3, cysteine through phenylalanine, is 15 amino acids long. The sequence is cut down to CDR3 DNA, 45 bases in frame from base 1. V trim: 5 bases; J trim: 3 bases; unmatched bases: 6. CDR1 and CDR2, looked up from the germline V gene (reference sequence), are SGHNT and YYREEE. Source: peripheral blood, taken on day 0 of AZD1222 vaccination. This sequence was found in an adult in good health. The sequence links TRBV5-4 to TRBJ1-2; 11 junctional bases match TRBD1. The CDR3 is CASRKGQGEDYGYTF. The DNA reads TGTGCCAGCAGAAAGGGACAGGGGGAGGACTATGGCTACACCTTC.